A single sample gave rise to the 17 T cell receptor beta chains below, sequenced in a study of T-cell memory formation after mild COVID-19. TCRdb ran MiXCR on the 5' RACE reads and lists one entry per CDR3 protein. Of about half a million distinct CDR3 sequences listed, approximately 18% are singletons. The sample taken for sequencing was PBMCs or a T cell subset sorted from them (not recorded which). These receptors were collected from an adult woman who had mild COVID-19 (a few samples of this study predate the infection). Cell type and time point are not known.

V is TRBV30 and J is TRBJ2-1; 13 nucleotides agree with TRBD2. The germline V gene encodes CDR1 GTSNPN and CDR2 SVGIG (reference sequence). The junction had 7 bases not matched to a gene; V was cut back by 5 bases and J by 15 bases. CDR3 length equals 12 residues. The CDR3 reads CAWELAGGSMFF. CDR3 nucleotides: TGTGCCTGGGAACTAGCGGGAGGGAGTATGTTCTTC.

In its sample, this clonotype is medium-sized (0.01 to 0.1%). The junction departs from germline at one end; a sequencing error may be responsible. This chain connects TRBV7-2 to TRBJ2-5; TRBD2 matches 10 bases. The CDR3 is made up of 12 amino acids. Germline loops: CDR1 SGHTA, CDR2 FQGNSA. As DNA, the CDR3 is TGTGCCAGCAGCTTTGAGCGGGAGGGCCTGCACTTC. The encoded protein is CASSFEREGLHF.

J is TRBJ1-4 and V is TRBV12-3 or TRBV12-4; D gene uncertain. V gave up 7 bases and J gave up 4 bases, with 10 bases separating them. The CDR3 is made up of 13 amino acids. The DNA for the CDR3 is TGTGCCAGCACCCTGAGGGTTAATGAAAAACTGTTTTTT. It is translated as CASTLRVNEKLFF.

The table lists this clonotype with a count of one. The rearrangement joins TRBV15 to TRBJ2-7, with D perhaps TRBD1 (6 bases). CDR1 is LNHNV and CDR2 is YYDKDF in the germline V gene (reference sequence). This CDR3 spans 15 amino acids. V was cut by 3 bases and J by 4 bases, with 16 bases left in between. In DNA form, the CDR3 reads TGTGCCACCAGCAGGACTCGGACAGAGGGGTACGAGCAGTACTTC. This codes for CATSRTRTEGYEQYF.

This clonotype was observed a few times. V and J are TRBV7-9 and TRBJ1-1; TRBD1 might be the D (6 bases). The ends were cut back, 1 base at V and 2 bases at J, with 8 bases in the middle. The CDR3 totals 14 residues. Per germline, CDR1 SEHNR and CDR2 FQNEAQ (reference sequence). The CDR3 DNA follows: TGTGCCAGCAGCTTAGGGACAGACAACACTGAAGCTTTCTTT. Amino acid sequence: CASSLGTDNTEAFF.

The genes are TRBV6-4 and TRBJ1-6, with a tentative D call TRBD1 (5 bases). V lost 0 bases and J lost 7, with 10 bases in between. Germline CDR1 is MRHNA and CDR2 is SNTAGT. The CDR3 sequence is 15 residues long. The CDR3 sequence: CASSDSGGVNSPLHF. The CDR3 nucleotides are TGTGCCAGCAGTGACTCCGGGGGAGTGAATTCACCCCTCCACTTT.

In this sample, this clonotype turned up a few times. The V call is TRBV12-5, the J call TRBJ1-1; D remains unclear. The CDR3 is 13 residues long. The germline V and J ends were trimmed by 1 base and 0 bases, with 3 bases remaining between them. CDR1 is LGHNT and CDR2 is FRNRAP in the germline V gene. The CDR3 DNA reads TGTGCTAGTGGTTTGGATGTGAACACTGAAGCTTTCTTT. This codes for CASGLDVNTEAFF.

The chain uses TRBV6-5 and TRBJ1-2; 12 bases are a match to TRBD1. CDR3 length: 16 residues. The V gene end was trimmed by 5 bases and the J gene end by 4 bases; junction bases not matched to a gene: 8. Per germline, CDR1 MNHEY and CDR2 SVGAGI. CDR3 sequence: CASSPGTGGGSYGYTF. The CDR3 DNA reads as TGTGCCAGCAGTCCCGGGACAGGGGGCGGGAGCTATGGCTACACCTTC.

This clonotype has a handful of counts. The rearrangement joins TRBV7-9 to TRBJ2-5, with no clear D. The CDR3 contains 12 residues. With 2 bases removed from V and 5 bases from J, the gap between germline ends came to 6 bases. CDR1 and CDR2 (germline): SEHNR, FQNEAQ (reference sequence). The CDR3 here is CASSLYDETQYF. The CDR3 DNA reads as TGTGCCAGCAGCTTATATGATGAGACCCAGTACTTC.

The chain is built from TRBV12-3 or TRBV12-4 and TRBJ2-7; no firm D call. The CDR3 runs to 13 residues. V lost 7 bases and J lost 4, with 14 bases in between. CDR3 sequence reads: CASTPTMGYEQYF. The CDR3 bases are TGTGCCAGCACCCCAACCATGGGGTACGAGCAGTACTTC.

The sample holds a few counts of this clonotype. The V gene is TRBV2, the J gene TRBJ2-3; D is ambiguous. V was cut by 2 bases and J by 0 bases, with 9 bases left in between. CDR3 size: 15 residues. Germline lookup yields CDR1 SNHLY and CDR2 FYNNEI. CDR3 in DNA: TGTGCCAGCAGTGAACAGCCGATTAGCACAGATACGCAGTATTTT. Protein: CASSEQPISTDTQYF.

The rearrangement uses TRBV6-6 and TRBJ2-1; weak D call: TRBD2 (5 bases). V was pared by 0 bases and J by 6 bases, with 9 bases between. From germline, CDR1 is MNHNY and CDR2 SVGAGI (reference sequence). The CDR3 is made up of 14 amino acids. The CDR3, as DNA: TGTGCCAGCAGTTACTCACCCAGCGGCAATGAGCAGTTCTTC. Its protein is CASSYSPSGNEQFF.

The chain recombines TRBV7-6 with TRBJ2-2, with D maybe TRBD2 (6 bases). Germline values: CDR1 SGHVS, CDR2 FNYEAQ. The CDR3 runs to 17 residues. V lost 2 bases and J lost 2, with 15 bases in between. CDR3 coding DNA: TGTGCCAGCAGCTTAATCTCTCGGGACTTAAACACCGGGGAGCTGTTTTTT. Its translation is CASSLISRDLNTGELFF.

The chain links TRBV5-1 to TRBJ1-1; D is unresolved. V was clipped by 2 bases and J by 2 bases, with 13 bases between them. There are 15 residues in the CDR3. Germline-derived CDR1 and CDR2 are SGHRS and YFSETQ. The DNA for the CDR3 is TGCGCCAGCAGCTTTGGGTCCAGTGTTAACACTGAAGCTTTCTTT. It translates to CASSFGSSVNTEAFF.

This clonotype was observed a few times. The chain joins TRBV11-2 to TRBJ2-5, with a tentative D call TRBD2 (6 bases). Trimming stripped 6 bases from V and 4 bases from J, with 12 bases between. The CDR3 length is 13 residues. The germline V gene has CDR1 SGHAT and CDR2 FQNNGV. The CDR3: CASRGRGVETQYF. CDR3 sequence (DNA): TGTGCCAGCAGGGGGCGGGGAGTAGAGACCCAGTACTTC.

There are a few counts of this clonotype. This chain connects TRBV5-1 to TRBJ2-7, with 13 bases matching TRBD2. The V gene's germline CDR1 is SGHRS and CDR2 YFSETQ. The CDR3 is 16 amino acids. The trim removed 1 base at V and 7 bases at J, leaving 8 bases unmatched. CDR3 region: CASSLTGLAGSKEQYF. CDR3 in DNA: TGCGCCAGCAGCTTGACGGGACTAGCGGGATCTAAAGAGCAGTACTTC.

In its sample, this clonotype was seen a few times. In nucleotides, the CDR3 is TGTGCCAGCAGGGCGGACCTCATGAACACTGAAGCTTTCTTT. Translation gives CASRADLMNTEAFF. The J gene is TRBJ1-1, the V gene TRBV7-2; no clear D gene. The CDR3 spans 14 residues. Germline values: CDR1 SGHTA, CDR2 FQGNSA. Trimming removed 6 bases from V and 0 bases from J, with 11 bases in between.